This entry lists 24 T cell receptor beta chains sequenced from one sample in a study of radiotherapy plus CTLA-4 blockade in lung cancer. This table comes from immunoSEQ multiplex PCR, and its TCRdb copy is limited to in-frame clones, with some not included. Here the sample spans tens of thousands of clones, around 79% being singletons. The specimen comprised peripheral blood, sampled from a patient treated with radiotherapy plus ipilimumab. The source of these receptors is a human donor with non-small cell lung cancer who had stable disease on radiotherapy plus ipilimumab.

The CDR3 region has the DNA TGTGCCAGCAGCTTAAACCAGGGAGCCCCCTATGGCTACACCTTC. Its protein product is CASSLNQGAPYGYTF. The rearrangement uses TRBV11-2 and TRBJ1-2; a weak D match, TRBD1 (5 bases). This CDR3 comprises 15 residues. The V end was cut by 2 bases, the J end by 4 bases, with 14 bases between. The germline V gene has CDR1 SGHAT and CDR2 FQNNGV.

This clone was detected once. The genes are TRBV6-4 and TRBJ2-1; 12 positions match TRBD2. The CDR3 loop spans 16 amino acids. V trimming: 5 bases; J trimming: 0 bases; junction bases outside the gene matches: 2. Germline V gives CDR1 MRHNA, CDR2 SNTAGT. CDR3 region: CASSWTSGVSYNEQFF. CDR3 in DNA: TGTGCCAGCAGTTGGACTAGCGGGGTCTCCTACAATGAGCAGTTCTTC.

The chain carries TRBV21-1 and TRBJ2-1; TRBD2 is the table's D call, not checked against the DNA. TRBV21-1 is annotated as a pseudogene. The CDR3 has 17 residues. CDR3 sequence: CASRVELATHSDNEQFF. The CDR3 nucleotides read TGTGCCAGCAGAGTGGAGTTAGCTACACATTCCGACAATGAGCAGTTCTTC.

This chain uses TRBV19 with TRBJ1-2, with D uncertain. V dropped 7 bases and J dropped 1 base, with 10 bases sitting between them. The CDR3 extends over 13 amino acids. Germline assignment: CDR1 LNHDA and CDR2 SQIVND (reference sequence). The CDR3 nucleotides are TGTGCCAGTACTAACCACAATAACTATGGCTACACCTTC. It encodes CASTNHNNYGYTF.

In regard to this clone: At the DNA level, this CDR3 is encoded by other sequences in the same sample as well. The chain has TRBV2 and TRBJ2-3; no definite D call. The CDR3 extends over 15 amino acids. CDR1 is SNHLY and CDR2 is FYNNEI in the germline V gene. V lost 3 bases to trimming and J lost 6 bases, with 16 bases between them. CDR3 loop: CASSDRDWFTDTQYF. CDR3 in DNA: TGTGCCAGCAGTGATCGTGACTGGTTCACGGATACGCAGTATTTT.

The gene calls are TRBV7-9 and TRBJ1-5; no clear D. The CDR3 is 13 residues long. The germline V and J ends were trimmed by 1 base and 3 bases, with 4 bases remaining between them. The germline CDR1 and CDR2 sequences are SEHNR and FQNEAQ (reference sequence). The CDR3 protein is CASSLDLNQPQHF. The CDR3 DNA sequence: TGTGCCAGCAGCTTAGATCTCAATCAGCCCCAGCATTTT.

This clone was picked up a small number of times. The chain links TRBV7-2 to TRBJ2-1; perhaps TRBD2 as D (5 bases). Germline CDR1 and CDR2: SGHTA and FQGNSA. Trimming took 1 base from V and 11 from J, leaving 12 bases between them. The CDR3 has 13 amino acids. The CDR3 region has the DNA TGTGCCAGCAGCTTAGATTTCGCGGGTAAGCAGTTCTTC. Translated: CASSLDFAGKQFF.

The chain employs TRBV7-2 and TRBJ1-4; D remains unclear. V gave up 1 base and J gave up 8 bases, with 17 bases separating them. Germline values: CDR1 SGHTA, CDR2 FQGNSA. This CDR3 region has 16 residues. Here the CDR3 reads CASSLGGRARREKLFF. CDR3 DNA: TGTGCCAGCAGCTTAGGGGGTAGGGCGAGGAGAGAAAAACTGTTTTTT.

V usage is TRBV7-2 and J usage is TRBJ2-2, with D unresolved. The CDR3 totals 15 residues. V dropped 5 bases and J dropped 3 bases, with 13 bases sitting between them. Germline-derived CDR1 and CDR2 are SGHTA and FQGNSA. The CDR3: CASSPRRSYTGELFF. The CDR3 bases are TGTGCCAGCAGCCCGAGACGGAGTTACACCGGGGAGCTGTTTTTT.

This chain joins TRBV5-8 and TRBJ1-5, with D unresolved. Trimming took off 1 base at V and 2 bases at J, with 13 bases between the two ends. CDR1 and CDR2 from the germline V gene are SGHTS and YDEGEE. This CDR3 spans 16 amino acids. The CDR3: CASSLFTLRGNQPQHF. In DNA form, the CDR3 reads TGTGCCAGCAGCTTGTTCACCCTACGGGGCAATCAGCCCCAGCATTTT.

This rearrangement joins TRBV6-5 to TRBJ1-1; D unclear. Germline values: CDR1 MNHEY, CDR2 SVGAGI. V lost 6 bases to trimming and J lost 0 bases, with 14 bases between them. The CDR3 extends over 15 amino acids. The CDR3 bases are TGTGCCAGCAGACGCAATCAGGTCTTGAACACTGAAGCTTTCTTT. This translates into CASRRNQVLNTEAFF.

This chain connects TRBV6-1 to TRBJ2-3; 10 nucleotides line up with TRBD1. This CDR3 is built from 14 residues. Germline loops: CDR1 MNHNS, CDR2 SASEGT. V lost 6 bases, J lost 5 bases, and 5 bases stayed unmatched. The CDR3 nucleotides are TGTGCCAGCAGGAGGACAGGGGGGCAAGATACGCAGTATTTT. Translation gives CASRRTGGQDTQYF.

This sequence joins TRBV5-1 and TRBJ1-5; D unclear. V lost 5 bases to trimming and J lost 4 bases, with 10 bases between them. Germline V gene sequence: CDR1 SGHRS, CDR2 YFSETQ. This CDR3 is built from 13 residues. In DNA form, the CDR3 reads TGCGCCAGCAGGGACGGACCGAATCAGCCCCAGCATTTT. Residues: CASRDGPNQPQHF.

The chain has TRBV18 and TRBJ1-4, with 8 bases lining up with TRBD1. Germline CDR1 and CDR2: KGHSH and LQKENI. J was trimmed by 6 bases and V by 3 bases; bases with no gene match: 9. CDR3 size: 16 residues. Here the CDR3 reads CASSPTPQGAYEKLFF. CDR3 DNA sequence: TGTGCCAGCTCACCGACGCCGCAGGGGGCGTATGAAAAACTGTTTTTT.

V usage is TRBV11-3 and J usage is TRBJ1-1; 11 nucleotides agree with TRBD1. The CDR3 is 15 amino acids. Germline V lookup: CDR1 SGHNT, CDR2 YENEEA. Germline trimming cut 1 base from V and 4 bases from J; bases unmatched to any gene: 2. CDR3 loop: CASSLGTGGSTEAFF. In DNA, the CDR3 is TGTGCCAGCAGCTTAGGGACAGGGGGCTCCACTGAAGCTTTCTTT. Complete variable domain (other parts from reference TRBV11-3 and TRBJ1-1): EAGVVQSPRYKIIEKKQPVAFWCNPISGHNTLYWYLQNLGQGPELLIRYENEEAVDDSQLPKDRFSAERLKGVDSTLKIQPAELGDSAVYLCASSLGTGGSTEAFFGQGTRLTVV.

CDR3 sequence: CASSSVVVYNEQFF. The CDR3 DNA sequence: TGTGCCAGCAGCTCGGTGGTGGTATACAATGAGCAGTTCTTC. The chain couples TRBV7-9 to TRBJ2-1; D not certain. The CDR3 length is 14 residues. V was trimmed by 4 bases and J by 4 bases, leaving 11 bases between them. Germline V lookup: CDR1 SEHNR, CDR2 FQNEAQ (reference sequence).

This clone appeared a single time. The gene calls are TRBV6-4 and TRBJ1-2; D not resolved. CDR3 length: 13 amino acids. V lost 6 bases and J 0 bases, leaving 8 bases between the germline ends. Per germline, CDR1 MRHNA and CDR2 SNTAGT. The CDR3: CASSSVPNYGYTF. DNA of the CDR3: TGTGCCAGCAGCTCAGTCCCTAACTATGGCTACACCTTC.

This sequence joins TRBV7-9 and TRBJ1-2; 9 bases align to TRBD1. The CDR3 sequence is 15 residues long. V was pared by 3 bases and J by 5 bases, with 7 bases of the junction left unmatched. Germline CDR1 SEHNR, CDR2 FQNEAQ (reference sequence). CDR3 sequence (DNA): TGTGCCAGCAGCTTGGGGACAGGGAGAGGTTATGGCTACACCTTC. Amino acid sequence: CASSLGTGRGYGYTF.

V and J are TRBV5-4 and TRBJ2-1; a possible D gene is TRBD1 (5 bases). V shed 0 bases and J shed 7 bases, with 17 bases lying between them. The germline V gene has CDR1 SGHNT and CDR2 YYREEE (reference sequence). The CDR3 spans 16 residues. The CDR3 is CASSLGVQVARNEQFF. Written as DNA, the CDR3 is TGTGCCAGCAGCTTGGGGGTACAGGTGGCGCGGAATGAGCAGTTCTTC.

V is TRBV5-4 and J is TRBJ2-1; TRBD2 matches 10 bases. Germline values: CDR1 SGHNT, CDR2 YYREEE (reference sequence). This CDR3 has 16 amino acids. V shed 4 bases, J shed 9 bases, and the junction held 13 bases outside the gene matches. DNA for the CDR3: TGTGCCAGCAGCCCTGGGGTTTCTAGCGGGGGTGTTGAGCAGTTCTTC. This translates into CASSPGVSSGGVEQFF. Variable domain in full (rest from reference TRBV5-4 and TRBJ2-1): ETGVTQSPTHLIKTRGQQVTLRCSSQSGHNTVSWYQQALGQGPQFIFQYYREEENGRGNFPPRFSGLQFPNYSSELNVNALELDDSALYLCASSPGVSSGGVEQFFGPGTRLTVL.

This clone was found a few times. The J gene is TRBJ2-7, the V gene TRBV28; no firm D call. Looked up from germline, CDR1 is MDHEN and CDR2 is SYDVKM. This CDR3 comprises 13 residues. V gave up 2 bases and J gave up 1 base, with 6 bases separating them. The CDR3 DNA sequence: TGTGCCAGCAGTTTAGAGTTATCCTACGAGCAGTACGTC. Its translation: CASSLELSYEQYV.

V gene TRBV6-9 combines with J gene TRBJ1-6, with D perhaps TRBD1 (5 bases). CDR1 MNHGY and CDR2 SVAAGI come from the germline V gene. V lost 5 bases and J lost 13, with 21 bases in between. The length of the CDR3 is 15 residues. CDR3 residues: CASSEEVGQGGPLHF. Written as DNA, the CDR3 is TGTGCCAGCAGTGAAGAGGTCGGCCAGGGAGGCCCCCTCCACTTT.

This chain joins TRBV6-5 and TRBJ2-3; D is unresolved. From germline, CDR1 is MNHEY and CDR2 SVGAGI. The CDR3 covers 13 residues. V shed 0 bases and J shed 5 bases, with 6 bases lying between them. CDR3 sequence reads: CASSYSTRDTQYF. The CDR3 DNA is TGTGCCAGCAGTTACTCGACCCGAGATACGCAGTATTTT.

This clone was observed a handful of times. V usage is TRBV18 and J usage is TRBJ1-1; D is undetermined. The CDR3 contains 16 residues. Germline V gives CDR1 KGHSH, CDR2 LQKENI. V lost 3 bases and J lost 10, with 24 bases in between. The CDR3 region has the DNA TGTGCCAGCTCACCTTTTGCCGTTGCGGACTCTCGTTTAGCTTTCTTT. This gives the protein CASSPFAVADSRLAFF. Full variable domain (missing parts from reference TRBV18 and TRBJ1-1): NAGVMQNPRHLVRRRGQEARLRCSPMKGHSHVYWYRQLPEEGLKFMVYLQKENIIDESGMPKERFSAEFPKEGPSILRIQQVVRGDSAAYFCASSPFAVADSRLAFFGQGTRLTVV.